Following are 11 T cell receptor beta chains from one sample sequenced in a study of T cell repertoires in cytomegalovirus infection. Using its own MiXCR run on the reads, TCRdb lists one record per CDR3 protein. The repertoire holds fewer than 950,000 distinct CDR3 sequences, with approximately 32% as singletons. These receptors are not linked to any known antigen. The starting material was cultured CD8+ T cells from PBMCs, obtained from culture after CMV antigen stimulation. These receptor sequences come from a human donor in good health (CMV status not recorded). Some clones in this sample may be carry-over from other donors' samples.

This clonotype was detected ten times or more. Here the CDR3 reads CASSLWGQENTEAFF. The CDR3, as DNA: TGTGCCAGCAGCTTATGGGGACAGGAAAACACTGAAGCTTTCTTT. The chain couples TRBV11-2 to TRBJ1-1, with TRBD1 identical over 8 bases. Trimming took 2 bases from V and 2 from J; bases not matched to a gene: 4. The length of the CDR3 is 15 residues. Germline assignment: CDR1 SGHAT and CDR2 FQNNGV.

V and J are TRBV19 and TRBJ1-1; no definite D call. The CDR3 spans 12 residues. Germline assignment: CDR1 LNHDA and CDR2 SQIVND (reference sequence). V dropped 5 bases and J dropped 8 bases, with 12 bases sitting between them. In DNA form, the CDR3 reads TGTGCCAGTAGTCCAACCCTCGCCGAAGCTTTCTTT. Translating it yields CASSPTLAEAFF.

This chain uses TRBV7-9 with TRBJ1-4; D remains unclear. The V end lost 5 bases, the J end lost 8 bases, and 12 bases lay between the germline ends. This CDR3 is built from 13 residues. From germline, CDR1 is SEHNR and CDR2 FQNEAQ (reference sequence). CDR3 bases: TGTGCCAGCAGCCGGGAGGGAGAGGAAAAACTGTTTTTT. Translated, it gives CASSREGEEKLFF.

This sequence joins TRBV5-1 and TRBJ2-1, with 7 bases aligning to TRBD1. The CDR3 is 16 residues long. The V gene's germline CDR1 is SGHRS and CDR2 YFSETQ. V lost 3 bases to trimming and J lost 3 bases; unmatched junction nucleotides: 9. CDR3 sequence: CASSSETGSGYNEQFF. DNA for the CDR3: TGCGCCAGCAGCTCCGAGACAGGGTCGGGCTACAATGAGCAGTTCTTC.

The DNA for the CDR3 is TGTGCCAGTAGTATGGTGGTCAACCACATTCAGTACTTC. Its protein is CASSMVVNHIQYF. The chain carries TRBV19 and TRBJ2-4; D is uncertain. The V end lost 3 bases, the J end lost 8 bases, and 11 bases lay between the germline ends. Germline V gene sequence: CDR1 LNHDA, CDR2 SQIVND (reference sequence). This CDR3 has 13 amino acids.

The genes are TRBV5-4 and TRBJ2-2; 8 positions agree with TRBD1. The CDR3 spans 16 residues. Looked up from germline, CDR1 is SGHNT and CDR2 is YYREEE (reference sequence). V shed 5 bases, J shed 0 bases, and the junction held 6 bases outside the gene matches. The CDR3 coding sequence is TGTGCCAGCAGTGTTCAGGGGGCCTCGAACACCGGGGAGCTGTTTTTT. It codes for CASSVQGASNTGELFF. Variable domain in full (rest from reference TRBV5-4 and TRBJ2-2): ETGVTQSPTHLIKTRGQQVTLRCSSQSGHNTVSWYQQALGQGPQFIFQYYREEENGRGNFPPRFSGLQFPNYSSELNVNALELDDSALYLCASSVQGASNTGELFFGEGSRLTVL.

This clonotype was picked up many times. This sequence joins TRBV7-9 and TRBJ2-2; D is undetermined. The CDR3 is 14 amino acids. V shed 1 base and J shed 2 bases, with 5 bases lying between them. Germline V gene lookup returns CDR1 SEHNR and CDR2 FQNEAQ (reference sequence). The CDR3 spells CASSLVDNTGELFF. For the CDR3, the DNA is TGTGCCAGCAGCTTAGTCGATAACACCGGGGAGCTGTTTTTT.

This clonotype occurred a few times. The CDR3 nucleotides are TGCAGCGTTGAATTGGACAGTCCCTACGAGCAGTACTTC. Its protein product is CSVELDSPYEQYF. The J gene is TRBJ2-7, the V gene TRBV29-1; perhaps TRBD1 as D (6 bases). V dropped 2 bases and J dropped 2 bases, with 10 bases sitting between them. This CDR3 spans 13 amino acids. The germline V gene has CDR1 SQVTM and CDR2 ANQGSEA.

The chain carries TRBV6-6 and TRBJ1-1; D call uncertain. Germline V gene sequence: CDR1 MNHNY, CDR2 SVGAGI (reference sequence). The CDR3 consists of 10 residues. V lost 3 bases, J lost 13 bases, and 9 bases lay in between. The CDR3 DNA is TGTGCCAGCAGTTATGACACGGTTTTCTTT. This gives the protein CASSYDTVFF.

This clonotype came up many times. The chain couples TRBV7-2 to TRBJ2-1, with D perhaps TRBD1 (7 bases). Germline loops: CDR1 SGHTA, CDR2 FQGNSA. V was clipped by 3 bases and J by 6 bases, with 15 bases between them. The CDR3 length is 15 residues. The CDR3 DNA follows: TGTGCCAGCAGCTTGGAGGGGGCGGCCACCAATGAGCAGTTCTTC. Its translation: CASSLEGAATNEQFF.

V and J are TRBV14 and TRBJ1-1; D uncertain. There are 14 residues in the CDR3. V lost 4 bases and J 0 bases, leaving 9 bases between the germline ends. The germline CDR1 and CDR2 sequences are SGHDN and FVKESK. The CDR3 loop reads CASSRDILNTEAFF. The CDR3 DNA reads TGTGCCAGCAGCCGGGATATCTTGAACACTGAAGCTTTCTTT.